The 24 T cell receptor beta chains listed next were all sequenced from one sample in a study of blood T cell repertoires in COVID-19. Libraries were prepared by immunoSEQ multiplex PCR; TCRdb keeps only in-frame clonotypes and omits some of them. The sample records roughly 350,000 clones, around 89% being singletons. Sequences were obtained from peripheral blood. The receptors stem from a woman aged 45-60 years with active or convalescent COVID-19.

The table lists this clone with a count of one. J is TRBJ1-1 and V is TRBV7-2; tentative D call: TRBD1 (5 bases). Germline CDR1 SGHTA, CDR2 FQGNSA. Between the trimmed V and J ends, which lost 1 base and 1 base, there was a span of 16 bases. The CDR3 is 17 residues long. This CDR3 is CASSLEGPVTRNTEAFF. In nucleotides, the CDR3 is TGTGCCAGCAGCTTAGAGGGGCCAGTGACCCGGAACACTGAAGCTTTCTTT.

The chain joins TRBV29-1 to TRBJ2-7; D gene uncertain. V was clipped by 4 bases and J by 2 bases, with 6 bases between them. Germline CDR1 reads SQVTM; CDR2 reads ANQGSEA. The CDR3 has 11 residues. The DNA of the CDR3 is TGCAGCGTTGCAAGCCCCTACGAGCAGTACTTC. It encodes CSVASPYEQYF.

V is TRBV7-2 and J is TRBJ1-2; D remains unclear. V was pared by 1 base and J by 8 bases, with 14 bases between. The CDR3 spans 14 residues. Germline V gene data show CDR1 as SGHTA and CDR2 as FQGNSA. CDR3 bases: TGTGCCAGCAGCTTAGGGAACCCGGTCGGGGGCTACACCTTC. It yields the protein CASSLGNPVGGYTF. Variable domain in full (rest from reference TRBV7-2 and TRBJ1-2): GAGVSQSPSNKVTEKGKDVELRCDPISGHTALYWYRQSLGQGLEFLIYFQGNSAPDKSGLPSDRFSAERTGGSVSTLTIQRTQQEDSAVYLCASSLGNPVGGYTFGSGTRLTVV.

J is TRBJ2-1 and V is TRBV28; TRBD2 matches 7 bases. The germline CDR1 and CDR2 sequences are MDHEN and SYDVKM. This CDR3 has 15 residues. After removal of 7 bases from V and 7 bases from J, the junction contained 13 bases not matched to a gene. The CDR3 nucleotides read TGTGCCAGCACCCTATGGGGGGAGGGCCGTAATGAGCAGTTCTTC. It is translated as CASTLWGEGRNEQFF.

This clone occurred a few times. This rearrangement joins TRBV6-5 to TRBJ1-5, with a tentative D call TRBD1 (6 bases). Deletions cut 4 bases from V and 8 bases from J, with 12 bases between. This CDR3 contains 13 residues. Germline-derived CDR1 and CDR2 are MNHEY and SVGAGI. For the CDR3, the DNA is TGTGCCAGCAGTTTCAGGGGTCTAGAGCCCCAGCATTTT. The encoded protein is CASSFRGLEPQHF.

The chain is built from TRBV25-1 and TRBJ2-7; D unclear. This CDR3 is built from 12 residues. Trimming took 8 bases from V and 2 from J, leaving 10 bases between them. Germline V gene lookup returns CDR1 MGHDK and CDR2 SYGVNS. The CDR3 DNA sequence: TGTGCCAGCTTGGGCCTTACCTACGAGCAGTACTTC. Protein sequence: CASLGLTYEQYF.

This clone is a singleton in its sample. The chain employs TRBV5-1 and TRBJ1-1; no clear D gene. The CDR3 has 12 amino acids. Trimming left V 0 bases short and J 5 bases short, with 5 bases between. Germline V lookup: CDR1 SGHRS, CDR2 YFSETQ. Written as DNA, the CDR3 is TGCGCCAGCAGCTTGGGCAGAACTGAAGCTTTCTTT. Translation gives CASSLGRTEAFF. Supplemented by reference TRBV5-1 and TRBJ1-1, the full variable domain reads KAGVTQTPRYLIKTRGQQVTLSCSPISGHRSVSWYQQTPGQGLQFLFEYFSETQRNKGNFPGRFSGRQFSNSRSEMNVSTLELGDSALYLCASSLGRTEAFFGQGTRLTVV.

This sequence joins TRBV10-3 and TRBJ2-7, with TRBD1 matching over 9 bases. Trimming at V came to 7 bases and at J to 7 bases, leaving 11 bases not matched to a gene. This CDR3 region has 14 residues. The germline V gene encodes CDR1 ENHRY and CDR2 SYGVKD. The CDR3 DNA follows: TGTGCCATCAAAGGACAGGGGATGGCCTCAGAGCAGTACTTC. The encoded protein is CAIKGQGMASEQYF.

This chain uses TRBV9 with TRBJ2-2; possible D gene TRBD2, 6 bases. The germline V gene encodes CDR1 SGDLS and CDR2 YYNGEE. The CDR3 is 14 residues long. Trimming shortened V by 1 base and J by 4 bases, and 8 bases separated the two germline ends. CDR3: CASSVLALTGELFF. The CDR3 nucleotides read TGTGCCAGCAGCGTACTAGCGCTCACCGGGGAGCTGTTTTTT.

The chain uses TRBV18 and TRBJ2-7; tentatively, D is TRBD1 (5 bases). Germline V lookup: CDR1 KGHSH, CDR2 LQKENI. V was trimmed by 2 bases and J by 5 bases, leaving 10 bases between them. CDR3 length: 13 residues. CDR3 sequence: CASSPYPGNEQYF. The CDR3 bases are TGTGCCAGCTCACCATATCCAGGGAACGAGCAGTACTTC. Combining the CDR3 with reference TRBV18 and TRBJ2-7 gives the whole variable domain NAGVMQNPRHLVRRRGQEARLRCSPMKGHSHVYWYRQLPEEGLKFMVYLQKENIIDESGMPKERFSAEFPKEGPSILRIQQVVRGDSAAYFCASSPYPGNEQYFGPGTRLTVT.

The chain joins TRBV7-3 to TRBJ2-1; the match to TRBD2 covers 8 bases. This CDR3 is 16 amino acids long. V was clipped by 2 bases and J by 3 bases; unmatched bases: 6. The V gene's germline CDR1 is SGHTA and CDR2 FQGTGA. CDR3 bases: TGTGCCAGCAGCTTAGCGGGGGGCCTGATCTACAATGAGCAGTTCTTC. Protein: CASSLAGGLIYNEQFF.

The CDR3 region has the DNA TGTGCCTGCACGGGACAGAGGATAAGTCTATCGGCTAACTATGGCTACACCTTC. The encoded protein is CACTGQRISLSANYGYTF. The chain has TRBV30 and TRBJ1-2, with 7 bases lining up with TRBD1. V was clipped by 6 bases and J by 0 bases; unmatched bases: 19. The CDR3 has 18 residues. Germline-derived CDR1 and CDR2 are GTSNPN and SVGIG (reference sequence).

The rearrangement joins TRBV3-1 (or the pseudogene TRBV3-2) to TRBJ2-2; 14 positions match TRBD2. This CDR3 comprises 19 residues. The V gene end was trimmed by 4 bases and the J gene end by 2 bases; junction bases not matched to a gene: 9. CDR1 is LGHDT, CDR2 YNNKEL, per germline (reference sequence). The CDR3 protein is CASSRGLAGVDRNTGELFF. The CDR3 DNA sequence: TGTGCCAGCAGCCGGGGACTAGCGGGAGTTGACAGAAACACCGGGGAGCTGTTTTTT.

The CDR3 bases are TGTGCCAGCAGCGAGGCCCCAGGGGAAGGAAACACCATATATTTT. Protein product: CASSEAPGEGNTIYF. The V call is TRBV9, the J call TRBJ1-3, with D perhaps matching TRBD1 (6 bases). V was clipped by 3 bases and J by 4 bases, with 14 bases between them. In germline, CDR1 is SGDLS, CDR2 YYNGEE. The CDR3 is 15 residues long.

Comments on this clone: Other DNA sequences in this specimen translate into the identical CDR3. J is TRBJ1-1 and V is TRBV19; D gene unclear. The V end lost 1 base, the J end lost 1 base, and 4 bases lay between the germline ends. The germline gives CDR1 LNHDA, CDR2 SQIVND (reference sequence). CDR3 length: 13 amino acids. This CDR3 is CASSIGENTEAFF. CDR3 DNA sequence: TGTGCCAGTAGTATAGGCGAGAACACTGAAGCTTTCTTT.

This clone was recorded a few times. The rearrangement links TRBV6-1 to TRBJ2-1; 15 nucleotides align to TRBD2. CDR1 and CDR2 from the germline V gene are MNHNS and SASEGT. The CDR3 is 17 amino acids. V trimming: 4 bases; J trimming: 10 bases; junction bases outside the gene matches: 11. CDR3: CASSGGGGLAGGLEQFF. Here the CDR3 DNA reads TGTGCCAGCAGTGGCGGGGGGGGACTAGCGGGAGGCCTGGAGCAGTTCTTC.

This sequence joins TRBV7-9 and TRBJ1-1; D unresolved. The V end lost 2 bases, the J end lost 1 base, and 11 bases lay between the germline ends. The length of the CDR3 is 15 residues. Germline lookup yields CDR1 SEHNR and CDR2 FQNEAQ (reference sequence). The CDR3 DNA reads as TGTGCCAGCAGCTTATGGCAGGTACAGAACACTGAAGCTTTCTTT. Protein sequence: CASSLWQVQNTEAFF.

This clone occurred once. The rearrangement uses TRBV11-1 and TRBJ2-7; 9 bases map to TRBD2. V lost 2 bases to trimming and J lost 3 bases; unmatched junction nucleotides: 5. This CDR3 has 15 residues. The germline V gene has CDR1 SGHAT and CDR2 FQDESV (reference sequence). CDR3 protein: CASSLTETSGYEQYF. The DNA of the CDR3 is TGTGCCAGCAGCTTAACCGAGACTAGCGGCTACGAGCAGTACTTC.

V gene TRBV10-3 combines with J gene TRBJ2-5, with D possibly TRBD1 on 6 matching bases. V was shortened by 6 bases and J by 5 bases, with 16 bases between the two germline ends. The CDR3 totals 14 residues. Per germline, CDR1 ENHRY and CDR2 SYGVKD. The CDR3: CAIRETGSGETQYF. The DNA for the CDR3 is TGTGCCATCAGGGAAACAGGGTCTGGGGAGACCCAGTACTTC.

The chain is built from TRBV19 and TRBJ1-4; TRBD1 matches 10 bases. The CDR3 is 13 amino acids. The V gene end was trimmed by 10 bases and the J gene end by 5 bases; junction bases not matched to a gene: 4. The germline V gene encodes CDR1 LNHDA and CDR2 SQIVND (reference sequence). CDR3 coding DNA: TGTGCCACCCAGGACAGGGGGAATGAAAAACTGTTTTTT. It encodes CATQDRGNEKLFF.

This clone came up once. The chain combines TRBV5-1 with TRBJ2-4, with D possibly matching TRBD2 (7 bases). The V end lost 3 bases, the J end lost 6 bases, and 13 bases lay between the germline ends. CDR1 SGHRS and CDR2 YFSETQ come from the germline V gene. There are 14 residues in the CDR3. Here the CDR3 reads CASSSGAGVNIQYF. The CDR3 DNA sequence: TGCGCCAGCAGCTCAGGGGCGGGGGTAAACATTCAGTACTTC. The variable domain in full, completed from reference TRBV5-1 and TRBJ2-4, reads KAGVTQTPRYLIKTRGQQVTLSCSPISGHRSVSWYQQTPGQGLQFLFEYFSETQRNKGNFPGRFSGRQFSNSRSEMNVSTLELGDSALYLCASSSGAGVNIQYFGAGTRLSVL.

This chain joins TRBV4-3 and TRBJ2-2; weak D call: TRBD1 (5 bases). CDR3 size: 15 residues. The germline V gene encodes CDR1 LGHNA and CDR2 YSLEER. V was trimmed by 6 bases and J by 2 bases, leaving 13 bases between them. CDR3 in amino acids: CASRTDLQNTGELFF. The DNA for the CDR3 is TGCGCCAGCAGGACAGACCTTCAAAACACCGGGGAGCTGTTTTTT.

This sequence joins TRBV2 and TRBJ2-1; 11 nucleotides align to TRBD1. With V trimmed by 6 bases and J by 2 bases, 0 bases remained unmatched. The CDR3 has 14 residues. Germline V gene sequence: CDR1 SNHLY, CDR2 FYNNEI. As DNA, the CDR3 is TGTGCCAGCAGGGGACAGGGGGCCTACAATGAGCAGTTCTTC. Protein product: CASRGQGAYNEQFF.

This chain uses TRBV14 with TRBJ2-3, with 12 positions matching TRBD2. After removal of 1 base from V and 5 bases from J, the junction contained 4 bases not matched to a gene. CDR1 and CDR2 (germline): SGHDN, FVKESK. The CDR3 sequence is 16 residues long. The CDR3 reads CASSQGLAGVGDTQYF. The CDR3 DNA sequence: TGTGCCAGCAGCCAAGGACTAGCGGGAGTTGGAGATACGCAGTATTTT.